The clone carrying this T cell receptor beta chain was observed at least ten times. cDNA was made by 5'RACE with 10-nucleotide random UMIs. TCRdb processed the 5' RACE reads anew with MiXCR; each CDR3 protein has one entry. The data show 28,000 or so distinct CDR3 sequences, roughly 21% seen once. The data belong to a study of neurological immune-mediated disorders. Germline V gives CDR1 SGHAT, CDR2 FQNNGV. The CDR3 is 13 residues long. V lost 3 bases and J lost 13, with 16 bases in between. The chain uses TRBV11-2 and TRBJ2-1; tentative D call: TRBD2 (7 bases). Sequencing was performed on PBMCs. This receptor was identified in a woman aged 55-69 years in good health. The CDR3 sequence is CASSFGGPPLQFF. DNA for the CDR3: TGTGCCAGCAGCTTCGGGGGGCCCCCGCTCCAGTTCTTC.